This TCR beta chain was recorded in a study of blood T cell repertoires in COVID-19. The cohort comprised adults aged about 18 to 89 years residing in about two dozen US areas. Participants were placed into cohorts based on the clinical history they reported. The ends lost 5 bases at V and 9 bases at J; junction bases unmatched: 7. Germline lookup yields CDR1 MNHEY and CDR2 SMNVEV (reference sequence). The CDR3 covers 13 residues. The repertoire was sequenced with immunoSEQ multiplex PCR; TCRdb's copy has only in-frame clones and lacks some. Found here are some 490,000 clones, roughly nine tenths of them singletons; the top ten hold approximately 8%.

This chain joins TRBV27 and TRBJ2-1; 7 bases match TRBD2. This TCR derives from a woman aged 55-69 years who had recovered from COVID-19. Sequences were obtained from PBMCs or T cells enriched from blood (not recorded which). The CDR3 sequence: CASSVQRGGEQFF. The CDR3 nucleotides are TGTGCCAGCAGTGTACAGCGGGGAGGTGAGCAGTTCTTC.